One T cell receptor beta chain is described in this entry. Per the original methods: Reference gene primer amplification in the assay estimated nucleated cell counts. The assay was immunoSEQ multiplex PCR, and TCRdb's table has in-frame clones only and misses some. The DNA gave D and trimming, while V, J and clone size come from that table. The sample includes some 330,000 clones, 88% of them seen just once. Losses at the gene ends were 4 bases for V and 7 bases for J; bases not matched to a gene: 6. Germline V lookup: CDR1 MDHEN, CDR2 SYDVKM. The CDR3 covers 15 residues. The data are from a study of blood T cell repertoires in COVID-19. At the level of the study: There were acute and convalescent COVID-19 samples, and they came from the United States, Italy and Spain. Nucleic acid was either cDNA or gDNA, and it came from T cells, B-cell-depleted T cells, or PBMCs.

The receptor comes from a woman aged 50 to 60 with active or convalescent COVID-19. The rearrangement links TRBV28 to TRBJ1-6; TRBD1 aligns across 8 bases. The sample was peripheral blood. Here the CDR3 reads CASSSRGRRNSPLHF. In DNA form, the CDR3 reads TGTGCCAGCAGTTCCAGGGGGCGCCGGAATTCACCCCTCCACTTT.